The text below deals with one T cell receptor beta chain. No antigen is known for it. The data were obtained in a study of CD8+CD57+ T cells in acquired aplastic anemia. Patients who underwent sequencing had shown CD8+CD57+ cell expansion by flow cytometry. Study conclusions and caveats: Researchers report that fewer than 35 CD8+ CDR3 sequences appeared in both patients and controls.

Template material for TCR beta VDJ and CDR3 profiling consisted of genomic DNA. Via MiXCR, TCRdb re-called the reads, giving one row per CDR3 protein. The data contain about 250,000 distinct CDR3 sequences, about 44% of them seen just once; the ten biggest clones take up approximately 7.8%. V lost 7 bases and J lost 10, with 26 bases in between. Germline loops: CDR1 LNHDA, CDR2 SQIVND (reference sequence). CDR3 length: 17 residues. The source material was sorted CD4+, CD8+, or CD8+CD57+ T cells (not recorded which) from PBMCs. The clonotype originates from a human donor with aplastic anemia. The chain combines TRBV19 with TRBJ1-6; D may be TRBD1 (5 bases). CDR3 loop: CASTPLPARERGSPLHF. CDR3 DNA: TGTGCCAGTACCCCACTTCCAGCCAGGGAAAGAGGCTCACCCCTCCACTTT. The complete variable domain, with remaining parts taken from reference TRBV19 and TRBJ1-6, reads DGGITQSPKYLFRKEGQNVTLSCEQNLNHDAMYWYRQDPGQGLRLIYYSQIVNDFQKGDIAEGYSVSREKKESFPLTVTSAQKNPTAFYLCASTPLPARERGSPLHFGNGTRLTVT.